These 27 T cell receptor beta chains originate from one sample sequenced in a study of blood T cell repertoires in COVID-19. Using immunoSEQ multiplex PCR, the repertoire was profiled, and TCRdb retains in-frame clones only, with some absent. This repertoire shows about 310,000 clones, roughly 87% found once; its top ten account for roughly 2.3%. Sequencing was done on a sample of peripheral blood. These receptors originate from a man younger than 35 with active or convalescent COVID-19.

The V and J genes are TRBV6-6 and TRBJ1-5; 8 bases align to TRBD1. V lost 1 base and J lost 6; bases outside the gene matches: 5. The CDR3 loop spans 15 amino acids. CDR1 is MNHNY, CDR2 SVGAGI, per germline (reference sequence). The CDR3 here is CASSYLTGQGQPQHF. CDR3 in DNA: TGTGCCAGCAGTTACTTGACAGGACAGGGTCAGCCCCAGCATTTT.

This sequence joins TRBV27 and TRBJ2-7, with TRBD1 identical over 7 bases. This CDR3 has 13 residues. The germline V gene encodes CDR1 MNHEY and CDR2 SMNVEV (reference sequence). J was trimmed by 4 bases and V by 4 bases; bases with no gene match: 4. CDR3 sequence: CASSSRTGYEQYF. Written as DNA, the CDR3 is TGTGCCAGCAGTTCTAGGACAGGATACGAGCAGTACTTC.

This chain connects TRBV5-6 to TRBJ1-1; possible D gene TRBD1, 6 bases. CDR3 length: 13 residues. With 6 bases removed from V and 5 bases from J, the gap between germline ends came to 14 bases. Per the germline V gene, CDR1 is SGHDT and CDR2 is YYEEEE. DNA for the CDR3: TGTGCCAGCACAGGGGAACTGGGAACTGAAGCTTTCTTT. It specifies CASTGELGTEAFF.

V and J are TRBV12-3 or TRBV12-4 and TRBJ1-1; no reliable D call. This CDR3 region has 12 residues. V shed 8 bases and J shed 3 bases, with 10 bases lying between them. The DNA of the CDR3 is TGTGCCAGCCAGACGGGGTACACTGAAGCTTTCTTT. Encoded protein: CASQTGYTEAFF.

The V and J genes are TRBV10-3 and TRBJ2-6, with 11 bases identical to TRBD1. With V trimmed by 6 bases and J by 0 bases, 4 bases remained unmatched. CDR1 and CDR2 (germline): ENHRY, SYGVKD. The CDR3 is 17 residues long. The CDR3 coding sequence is TGTGCCATCAGCACCGGGACAGGGGGCTCTGGGGCCAACGTCCTGACTTTC. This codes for CAISTGTGGSGANVLTF.

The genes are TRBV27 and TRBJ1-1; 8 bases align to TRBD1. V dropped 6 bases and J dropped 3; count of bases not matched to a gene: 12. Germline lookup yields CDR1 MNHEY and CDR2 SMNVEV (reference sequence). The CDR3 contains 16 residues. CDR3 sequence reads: CASRGGRTGSDTEAFF. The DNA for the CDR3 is TGTGCCAGCAGGGGGGGTCGGACAGGGTCGGACACTGAAGCTTTCTTT.

The CDR3 bases are TGCGCCAGCAGCTTGGGACAGCCCGGCAACACTGAAGCTTTCTTT. It codes for CASSLGQPGNTEAFF. The gene calls are TRBV5-1 and TRBJ1-1, with TRBD1 as a possible D gene (5 bases). The V and J ends lost 0 bases and 2 bases respectively, with 11 bases between them. The CDR3 totals 15 residues. Germline V gene sequence: CDR1 SGHRS, CDR2 YFSETQ.

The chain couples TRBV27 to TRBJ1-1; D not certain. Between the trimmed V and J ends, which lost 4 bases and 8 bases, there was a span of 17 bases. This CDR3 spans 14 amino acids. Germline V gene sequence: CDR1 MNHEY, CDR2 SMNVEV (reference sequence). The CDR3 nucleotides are TGTGCCAGCAGTTGGACGGGCATCGGGAGAGAAGCTTTCTTT. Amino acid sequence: CASSWTGIGREAFF.

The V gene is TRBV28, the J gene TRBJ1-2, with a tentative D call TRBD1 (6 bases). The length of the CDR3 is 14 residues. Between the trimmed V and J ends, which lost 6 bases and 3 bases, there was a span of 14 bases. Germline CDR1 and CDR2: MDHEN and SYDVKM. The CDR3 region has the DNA TGTGCCAGCAGGACCCGGGACAAGTACTATGGCTACACCTTC. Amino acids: CASRTRDKYYGYTF.

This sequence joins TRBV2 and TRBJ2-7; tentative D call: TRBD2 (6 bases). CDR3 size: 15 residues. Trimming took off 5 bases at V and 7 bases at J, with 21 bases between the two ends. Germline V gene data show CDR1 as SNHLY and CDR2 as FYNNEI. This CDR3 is CASSWELTGVGEQYF. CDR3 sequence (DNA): TGTGCCAGCAGTTGGGAGCTAACGGGAGTAGGGGAGCAGTACTTC.

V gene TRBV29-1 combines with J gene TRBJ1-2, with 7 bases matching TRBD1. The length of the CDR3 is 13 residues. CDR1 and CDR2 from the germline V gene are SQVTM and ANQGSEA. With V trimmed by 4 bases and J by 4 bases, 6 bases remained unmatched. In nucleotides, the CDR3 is TGCAGCGTTGGGGGACAGAGCCTCTATGGCTACACCTTC. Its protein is CSVGGQSLYGYTF.

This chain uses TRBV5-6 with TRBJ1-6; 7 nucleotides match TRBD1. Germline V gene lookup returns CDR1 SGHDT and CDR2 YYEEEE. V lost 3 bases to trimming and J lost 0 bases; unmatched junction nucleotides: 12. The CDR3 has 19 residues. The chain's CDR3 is CASSSDRTKLSSYNSPLHF. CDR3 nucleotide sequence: TGTGCCAGCAGCTCGGACAGGACTAAATTGAGCTCCTATAATTCACCCCTCCACTTT.

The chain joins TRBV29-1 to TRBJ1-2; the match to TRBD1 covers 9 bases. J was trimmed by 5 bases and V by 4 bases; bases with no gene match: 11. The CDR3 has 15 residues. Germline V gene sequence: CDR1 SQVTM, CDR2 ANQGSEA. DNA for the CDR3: TGCAGCGTTGGGAGACGGGACAGGGAGGGGTATGGCTACACCTTC. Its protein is CSVGRRDREGYGYTF.

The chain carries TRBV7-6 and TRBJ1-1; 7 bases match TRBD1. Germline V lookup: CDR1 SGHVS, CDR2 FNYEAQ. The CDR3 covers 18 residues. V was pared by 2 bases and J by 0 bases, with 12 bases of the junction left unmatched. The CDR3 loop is CASSLNRDSIPLNTEAFF. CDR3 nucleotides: TGTGCCAGCAGCTTAAACCGGGACAGCATCCCCTTGAACACTGAAGCTTTCTTT. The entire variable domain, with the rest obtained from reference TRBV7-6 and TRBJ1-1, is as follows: GAGVSQSPRYKVTKRGQDVALRCDPISGHVSLYWYRQALGQGPEFLTYFNYEAQQDKSGLPNDRFSAERPEGSISTLTIQRTEQRDSAMYRCASSLNRDSIPLNTEAFFGQGTRLTVV.

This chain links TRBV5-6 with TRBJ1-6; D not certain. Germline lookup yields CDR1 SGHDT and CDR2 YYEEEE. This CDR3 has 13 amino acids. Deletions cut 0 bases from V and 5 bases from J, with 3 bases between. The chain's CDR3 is CASSLADNSPLHF. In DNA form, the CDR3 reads TGTGCCAGCAGCTTGGCTGATAATTCACCCCTCCACTTT.

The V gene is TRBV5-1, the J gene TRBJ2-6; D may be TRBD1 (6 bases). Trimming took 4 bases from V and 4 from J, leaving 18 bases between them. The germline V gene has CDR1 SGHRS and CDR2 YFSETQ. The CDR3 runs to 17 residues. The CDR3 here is CASSLDRSMVGANVLTF. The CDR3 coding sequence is TGCGCCAGCAGCCTAGACAGGTCAATGGTCGGGGCCAACGTCCTGACTTTC.

The CDR3 nucleotides read TGCGCCAGCAGCCACAGCCTAGCGGGGGGCGACACAGATACGCAGTATTTT. Protein: CASSHSLAGGDTDTQYF. The chain is built from TRBV4-3 and TRBJ2-3; 11 nucleotides match TRBD2. The germline V gene has CDR1 LGHNA and CDR2 YSLEER. The CDR3 totals 17 residues. The ends lost 3 bases at V and 2 bases at J; junction bases unmatched: 7.

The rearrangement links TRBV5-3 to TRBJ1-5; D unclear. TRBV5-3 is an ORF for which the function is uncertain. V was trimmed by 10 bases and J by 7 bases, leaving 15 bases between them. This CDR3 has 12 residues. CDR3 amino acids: CARDPRRQPQHF. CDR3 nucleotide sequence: TGTGCCCGAGACCCAAGGAGGCAGCCCCAGCATTTT.

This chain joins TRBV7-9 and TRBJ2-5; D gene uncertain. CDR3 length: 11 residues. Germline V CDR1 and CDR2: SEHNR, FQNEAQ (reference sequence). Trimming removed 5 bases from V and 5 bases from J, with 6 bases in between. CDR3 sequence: CASSHTETQYF. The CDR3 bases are TGTGCCAGCAGCCACACGGAGACCCAGTACTTC.

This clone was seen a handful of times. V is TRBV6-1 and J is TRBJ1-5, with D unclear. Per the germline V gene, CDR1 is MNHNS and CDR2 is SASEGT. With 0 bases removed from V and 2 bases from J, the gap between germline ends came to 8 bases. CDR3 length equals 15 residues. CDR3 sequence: CASSEARQRNQPQHF. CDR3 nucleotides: TGTGCCAGCAGTGAAGCGCGGCAGCGCAATCAGCCCCAGCATTTT.

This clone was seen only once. The DNA for the CDR3 is TGCGCCAGCAGCTTGGGAGAATTGAACACCGGGGAGCTGTTTTTT. Its protein is CASSLGELNTGELFF. The chain combines TRBV5-1 with TRBJ2-2; no clear D gene. The germline V gene has CDR1 SGHRS and CDR2 YFSETQ. The CDR3 sequence is 15 residues long. The V gene lost 0 bases and the J gene lost 1 base, with 7 bases spanning the gap.

The CDR3 is CASSPNYSGQGDDTF. CDR3 nucleotides: TGTGCCAGCTCACCAAACTACTCTGGACAGGGGGATGACACCTTC. V usage is TRBV18 and J usage is TRBJ1-2, with TRBD1 matching 10 bases. CDR1 KGHSH and CDR2 LQKENI come from the germline V gene. The J segment lost 12 bases and the V segment lost 2 bases, leaving 12 bases of the junction unmatched. There are 15 residues in the CDR3.

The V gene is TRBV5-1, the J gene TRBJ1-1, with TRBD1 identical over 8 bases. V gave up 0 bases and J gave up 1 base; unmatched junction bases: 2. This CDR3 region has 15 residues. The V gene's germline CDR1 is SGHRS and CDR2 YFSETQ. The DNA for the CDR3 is TGCGCCAGCAGCTTGGTACAGGGGGGGAACACTGAAGCTTTCTTT. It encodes CASSLVQGGNTEAFF.

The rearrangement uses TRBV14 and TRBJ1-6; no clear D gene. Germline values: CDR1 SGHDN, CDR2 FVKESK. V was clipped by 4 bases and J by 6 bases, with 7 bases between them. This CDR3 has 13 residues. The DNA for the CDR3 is TGTGCCAGCAGCCCACAGAGTAATTCACCCCTCCACTTT. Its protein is CASSPQSNSPLHF. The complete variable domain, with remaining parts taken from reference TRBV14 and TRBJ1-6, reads EAGVTQFPSHSVIEKGQTVTLRCDPISGHDNLYWYRRVMGKEIKFLLHFVKESKQDESGMPNNRFLAERTGGTYSTLKVQPAELEDSGVYFCASSPQSNSPLHFGNGTRLTVT.

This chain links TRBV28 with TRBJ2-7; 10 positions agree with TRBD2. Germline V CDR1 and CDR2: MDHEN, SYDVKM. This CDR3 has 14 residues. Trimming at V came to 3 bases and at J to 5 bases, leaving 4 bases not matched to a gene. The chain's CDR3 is CASSFLAGEDEQYF. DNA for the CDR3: TGTGCCAGCAGTTTCCTAGCGGGAGAGGACGAGCAGTACTTC.

CDR3 amino acids: CATSEGLEAFF. CDR3 DNA: TGTGCCACCAGTGAGGGGCTCGAAGCTTTCTTT. This chain connects TRBV24-1 to TRBJ1-1; a possible D gene is TRBD1 (5 bases). V shed 4 bases and J shed 8 bases, with 7 bases lying between them. Germline V gene sequence: CDR1 KGHDR, CDR2 SFDVKD. The CDR3 covers 11 residues.

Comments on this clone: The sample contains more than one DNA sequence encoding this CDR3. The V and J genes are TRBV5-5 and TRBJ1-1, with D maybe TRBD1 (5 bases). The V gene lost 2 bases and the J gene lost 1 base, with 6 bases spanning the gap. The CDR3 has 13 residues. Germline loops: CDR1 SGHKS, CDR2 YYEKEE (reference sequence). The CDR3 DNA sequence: TGTGCCAGCAGCTTCGGGGGGAACACTGAAGCTTTCTTT. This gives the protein CASSFGGNTEAFF.